A single T cell receptor (beta chain) is shown here with its context. RNA, once extracted, was reverse transcribed into cDNA for use as the sequencing template. Clones were sequenced by immunoSEQ multiplex PCR, and TCRdb holds only the in-frame ones, with some missing. The table includes 90,000 to 130,000 clones, around 50% detected once. The treatment is: oral pan-JAK inhibitor, 5-10 mg twice daily. CDR3 length equals 14 residues. Germline V CDR1 and CDR2: MNHNS, SASEGT. The ends lost 3 bases at V and 4 bases at J; junction bases unmatched: 3. The data were taken from a study of CD8+ T cells in alopecia areata. Turning to the study itself: The SALT score measured affected scalp surface percentage in treated patients.

The receptor was isolated from a human donor with alopecia areata. Sequencing was performed on CD8+ T cells sorted from blood, taken at week 24, from a patient treated with tofacitinib. This chain links TRBV6-1 with TRBJ1-1, with 9 bases fitting TRBD1. The CDR3, as DNA: TGTGCCAGCAGTGACGGGACAGGGTTCACTGAAGCTTTCTTT. Translation gives CASSDGTGFTEAFF.